The sequence of this T cell receptor beta chain was determined in a study of shared clonotypes between healthy human individuals. Looking at the study overall: The study used three CD4 naive, three CD4 memory, two CD8 naive and one CD8 memory plate per donor. The study's findings and limits: An expected dependence of interdonor clonotype sharing on sequencing depth was noted. Relative to memory subsets, naive subsets generally showed larger estimated richness.

Healthy and HIV-negative, the adult donors had no recent acute infections or vaccinations. This CDR3 has 14 residues. The germline V gene encodes CDR1 SGDLS and CDR2 YYNGEE. The V end lost 0 bases, the J end lost 3 bases, and 10 bases lay between the germline ends. Assay: immunoSEQ multiplex PCR; the TCRdb copy retains only in-frame clones and omits some. Altogether some 1,600,000 clones are present, 98% being singletons, with the ten largest covering roughly 0.45%. Note on this clone: Its specificity is unknown.

Material: naive CD4+ T cells sorted from blood. The sample's subset: CD45RA+ positively selected. The origin of this receptor is a man aged 25-45 years in good health. The V call is TRBV9, the J call TRBJ2-7; D not resolved. In nucleotides, the CDR3 is TGTGCCAGCAGCGTAGCTGGCAGAGACTACGAGCAGTACTTC. As protein: CASSVAGRDYEQYF.